The 26 T cell receptor beta chains below all came from one sample that was sequenced in a study of blood T cell repertoires in COVID-19. Method: immunoSEQ multiplex PCR; TCRdb's copy keeps in-frame clones and lacks some. The sample holds 300,000 or so clones, about 90% seen once. The sample taken for sequencing was peripheral blood. All receptors come from a woman aged 40 to 50 with acute or convalescent COVID-19.

This clone was counted a single time. The gene calls are TRBV6-5 and TRBJ2-7; tentatively, D is TRBD1 (6 bases). V shed 5 bases and J shed 2 bases, with 10 bases lying between them. Germline lookup yields CDR1 MNHEY and CDR2 SVGAGI. The CDR3 is 13 residues long. The CDR3 DNA follows: TGTGCCAGCAGTCTGCGGACAGCCTACGAGCAGTACGTC. This translates into CASSLRTAYEQYV.

Comments on this clone: The sample has other DNA sequences that encode this CDR3 too. CDR3 loop: CASSQTGNEQFF. The CDR3 region has the DNA TGTGCCAGCAGCCAAACGGGAAATGAGCAGTTCTTC. This chain links TRBV3-1 (or the pseudogene TRBV3-2) with TRBJ2-1, with D possibly matching TRBD2 (5 bases). This CDR3 is built from 12 residues. Germline V CDR1 and CDR2: LGHDT, YNNKEL (reference sequence). V was trimmed by 2 bases and J by 7 bases, leaving 6 bases between them.

V and J are TRBV5-1 and TRBJ1-2; TRBD1 agrees at 7 bases. The CDR3 runs 14 residues. The V gene end was trimmed by 3 bases and the J gene end by 4 bases; junction bases not matched to a gene: 6. Germline CDR1 reads SGHRS; CDR2 reads YFSETQ. CDR3 DNA: TGCGCCAGCAGCTCGACAGGGTATACCTATGGCTACACCTTC. Translation gives CASSSTGYTYGYTF.

The chain is built from TRBV6-6 and TRBJ1-2; D is perhaps TRBD1 (5 bases). The germline gives CDR1 MNHNY, CDR2 SVGAGI (reference sequence). V was shortened by 7 bases and J by 7 bases, with 16 bases between the two germline ends. The CDR3 consists of 13 residues. The CDR3 spells CASTPTGGIGYTF. CDR3 sequence (DNA): TGTGCCAGCACCCCGACTGGGGGGATTGGCTACACCTTC.

The chain links TRBV5-1 to TRBJ1-3, with 7 bases matching TRBD1. Germline V gene data show CDR1 as SGHRS and CDR2 as YFSETQ. V lost 3 bases, J lost 0 bases, and 3 bases stayed unmatched. This CDR3 has 15 residues. The CDR3 coding sequence is TGCGCCAGCAGCTCGACAGGGAACTCTGGAAACACCATATATTTT. It translates to CASSSTGNSGNTIYF.

The chain recombines TRBV7-6 with TRBJ2-1, with 11 positions matching TRBD2. This CDR3 is 16 amino acids long. The junction had 8 bases not matched to a gene; V was cut back by 1 base and J by 9 bases. CDR1 SGHVS and CDR2 FNYEAQ come from the germline V gene. The CDR3 nucleotides read TGTGCCAGCAGCTTAGGTATTAGCGGGGGGGCCGCTGAGCAGTTCTTC. Translated: CASSLGISGGAAEQFF.

The rearrangement links TRBV7-9 to TRBJ1-2; 8 bases fit TRBD1. V was pared by 5 bases and J by 3 bases, with 2 bases of the junction left unmatched. Germline CDR1 is SEHNR and CDR2 is FQNEAQ (reference sequence). The CDR3 is made up of 13 amino acids. The CDR3 is CASSVQGDYGYTF. The CDR3 DNA follows: TGTGCCAGCAGCGTACAGGGGGACTATGGCTACACCTTC.

The V gene is TRBV6-5, the J gene TRBJ1-2; D ambiguous. The CDR3 loop spans 14 amino acids. V lost 0 bases, J lost 2 bases, and 7 bases lay in between. CDR1 and CDR2 (germline): MNHEY, SVGAGI. The CDR3 loop reads CASSYSSTNYGYTF. As DNA, the CDR3 is TGTGCCAGCAGTTACTCTAGCACGAACTATGGCTACACCTTC.

The V and J genes are TRBV10-3 and TRBJ2-7; TRBD1 matches at 9 bases. The V gene end was trimmed by 4 bases and the J gene end by 5 bases; junction bases not matched to a gene: 3. This CDR3 region has 13 residues. Looked up from germline, CDR1 is ENHRY and CDR2 is SYGVKD. The CDR3 sequence: CAISAGQGDEQYV. Written as DNA, the CDR3 is TGTGCCATCAGTGCGGGACAGGGTGACGAGCAGTACGTC.

This chain uses TRBV18 with TRBJ1-1; TRBD1 matches at 8 bases. The germline CDR1 and CDR2 sequences are KGHSH and LQKENI. The CDR3 is 16 amino acids. J gave up 3 bases and V 6 bases, and 12 bases lay outside the gene matches. CDR3 region: CASSRTQGARDTEAFF. In nucleotides, the CDR3 is TGTGCCAGCTCGCGAACTCAGGGGGCCCGGGACACTGAAGCTTTCTTT. The variable domain in full, with the rest retrieved from reference TRBV18 and TRBJ1-1, is NAGVMQNPRHLVRRRGQEARLRCSPMKGHSHVYWYRQLPEEGLKFMVYLQKENIIDESGMPKERFSAEFPKEGPSILRIQQVVRGDSAAYFCASSRTQGARDTEAFFGQGTRLTVV.

J is TRBJ1-1 and V is TRBV6-5; D ambiguous. The ends were cut back, 7 bases at V and 0 bases at J, with 15 bases in the middle. CDR1 and CDR2 (germline): MNHEY, SVGAGI. The CDR3 covers 15 residues. This CDR3 reads CASTRSSYMNTEAFF. In DNA form, the CDR3 reads TGTGCCAGCACCCGGAGCTCGTACATGAACACTGAAGCTTTCTTT.

The rearrangement links TRBV6-1 to TRBJ1-4; unclear D gene. Germline loops: CDR1 MNHNS, CDR2 SASEGT. V lost 2 bases, J lost 0 bases, and 10 bases lay in between. The CDR3 extends over 16 amino acids. This chain's CDR3 is CASSEYEVATNEKLFF. As DNA, the CDR3 is TGTGCCAGCAGTGAATATGAGGTAGCAACTAATGAAAAACTGTTTTTT.

The chain joins TRBV6-5 to TRBJ1-2, with TRBD1 matching over 8 bases. This CDR3 spans 13 amino acids. Germline assignment: CDR1 MNHEY and CDR2 SVGAGI. The trim removed 5 bases at V and 5 bases at J, leaving 4 bases unmatched. CDR3 amino acids: CASSRTGKYGYTF. DNA of the CDR3: TGTGCCAGCAGTAGGACAGGGAAGTATGGCTACACCTTC.

The rearrangement links TRBV5-1 to TRBJ2-3; 9 positions agree with TRBD1. V gave up 4 bases and J gave up 2 bases; unmatched junction bases: 5. From germline, CDR1 is SGHRS and CDR2 YFSETQ. This CDR3 has 15 amino acids. CDR3 region: CASSQGQGSTDTQYF. CDR3 bases: TGCGCCAGCAGCCAGGGACAGGGCTCCACAGATACGCAGTATTTT.

The rearrangement joins TRBV19 to TRBJ1-5, with D tentatively TRBD1 (6 bases). Germline assignment: CDR1 LNHDA and CDR2 SQIVND (reference sequence). V lost 3 bases, J lost 2 bases, and 11 bases lay in between. The CDR3 extends over 15 amino acids. This CDR3 reads CASSIRGAGNQPQHF. In DNA, the CDR3 is TGTGCCAGTAGTATCAGGGGTGCGGGCAATCAGCCCCAGCATTTT.

The chain couples TRBV11-2 to TRBJ1-2; a weak D match, TRBD1 (5 bases). Trimming cost V 0 bases and J 4 bases, with 12 bases left between them. The CDR3 has 15 residues. Germline V CDR1 and CDR2: SGHAT, FQNNGV. CDR3: CASSLEEGPGYGYTF. CDR3 bases: TGTGCCAGCAGCTTAGAGGAGGGGCCCGGCTATGGCTACACCTTC.

The chain combines TRBV7-3 with TRBJ2-1; 13 bases are shared with TRBD2. CDR1 and CDR2 from the germline V gene are SGHTA and FQGTGA. The CDR3 is 15 residues long. The trim removed 5 bases at V and 4 bases at J, leaving 2 bases unmatched. The CDR3 DNA follows: TGTGCCAGCAGCATACTAGCGGGGGGGTACAATGAGCAGTTCTTC. It yields the protein CASSILAGGYNEQFF.

This clone was found many times. The genes are TRBV19 and TRBJ1-5; 10 bases are a match to TRBD1. CDR1 and CDR2 (germline): LNHDA, SQIVND (reference sequence). The CDR3 runs to 16 residues. V trimming: 6 bases; J trimming: 4 bases; junction bases outside the gene matches: 9. CDR3 loop: CASSPRTGGPNQPQHF. CDR3 in DNA: TGTGCCAGTAGCCCAAGGACAGGGGGGCCTAATCAGCCCCAGCATTTT.

This rearrangement joins TRBV10-1 to TRBJ2-3; 10 positions match TRBD2. The germline V gene has CDR1 WNHNN and CDR2 SYGVQD (reference sequence). The CDR3 sequence is 18 residues long. Germline trimming cut 0 bases from V and 5 bases from J; bases unmatched to any gene: 11. This CDR3 is CASSESWASGGLGDTQYF. Written as DNA, the CDR3 is TGCGCCAGCAGTGAGTCGTGGGCTAGCGGGGGCCTTGGAGATACGCAGTATTTT.

CDR3 nucleotides: TGCGCCAGCAGCTTCACCGGGACAGGGGGATCTGGAAACACCATATATTTT. It specifies CASSFTGTGGSGNTIYF. V and J are TRBV5-1 and TRBJ1-3; 11 positions agree with TRBD1. V was pared by 2 bases and J by 1 base, with 5 bases of the junction left unmatched. The CDR3 contains 17 residues. Germline loops: CDR1 SGHRS, CDR2 YFSETQ.

The chain employs TRBV10-3 and TRBJ1-1; TRBD1 agrees at 7 bases. The trim removed 3 bases at V and 5 bases at J, leaving 12 bases unmatched. This CDR3 has 16 residues. Germline CDR1 reads ENHRY; CDR2 reads SYGVKD. CDR3 sequence: CAISDYPGQRQTEAFF. CDR3 bases: TGTGCCATCAGTGACTATCCGGGACAGCGCCAAACTGAAGCTTTCTTT.

This chain joins TRBV24-1 and TRBJ2-7, with 8 bases that match TRBD2. V dropped 5 bases and J dropped 5; count of bases not matched to a gene: 7. The CDR3 contains 14 residues. In germline, CDR1 is KGHDR, CDR2 SFDVKD. Here the CDR3 reads CATSVRGLVNEQYV. Written as DNA, the CDR3 is TGTGCCACCAGTGTTAGGGGACTAGTCAACGAGCAGTACGTC.

This rearrangement joins TRBV2 to TRBJ1-4, with 8 nucleotides matching TRBD1. The CDR3 is made up of 16 amino acids. Unmatched junction bases numbered 12, after V lost 10 bases and J lost 2 bases. Germline CDR1 and CDR2: SNHLY and FYNNEI. The CDR3 bases are TGTGCCACCTTGGACAGGGAGTCTCCCACTAATGAAAAACTGTTTTTT. The encoded protein is CATLDRESPTNEKLFF.

The rearrangement links TRBV5-4 to TRBJ2-3; tentatively, D is TRBD2 (5 bases). The CDR3 loop spans 17 amino acids. Trimming removed 0 bases from V and 2 bases from J, with 16 bases in between. From germline, CDR1 is SGHNT and CDR2 YYREEE (reference sequence). The CDR3: CASSLEGYGIPTDTQYF. The CDR3 DNA reads as TGTGCCAGCAGCTTGGAAGGGTACGGGATCCCCACAGATACGCAGTATTTT.

To note about this clone: The same CDR3 also results from other DNA sequences found in this sample. The rearrangement joins TRBV18 to TRBJ2-2; D is perhaps TRBD1 (5 bases). V was clipped by 4 bases and J by 2 bases, with 11 bases between them. In germline, CDR1 is KGHSH, CDR2 LQKENI. This CDR3 is built from 15 residues. CDR3 residues: CASSQQDINTGELFF. CDR3 DNA: TGTGCCAGCTCACAACAGGATATTAACACCGGGGAGCTGTTTTTT.

The chain uses TRBV7-6 and TRBJ2-5; maybe TRBD2 (6 bases). The CDR3 is made up of 14 amino acids. The germline V gene has CDR1 SGHVS and CDR2 FNYEAQ. V lost 5 bases and J lost 7, with 17 bases in between. Here the CDR3 reads CASSTPGAGGTQYF. DNA of the CDR3: TGTGCCAGCAGCACGCCGGGTGCCGGGGGGACCCAGTACTTC.